These 3 T cell receptor beta chains were all obtained from the same sample, sequenced in a study of T cell changes during pregnancy in multiple sclerosis. Libraries were prepared by immunoSEQ multiplex PCR; TCRdb keeps only in-frame clonotypes and omits some of them. The sample has approximately 100,000 clones, 92% seen once; the top ten hold around 2.1%. Specimen: peripheral blood, collected after pregnancy. The receptor source for this set is a female donor in good health, enrolled as a control in a pregnancy study.

The chain combines TRBV12-5 with TRBJ2-1; 10 bases are shared with TRBD2. The CDR3 covers 21 residues. Trimming took 1 base from V and 5 from J; bases not matched to a gene: 20. Germline CDR1 reads LGHNT; CDR2 reads FRNRAP. The CDR3 region has the DNA TGTGCTAGTGGTTTGGCCCTTGGGGCTAGCGGGAGAGTCGGCGGAAACAATGAGCAGTTCTTC. Its translation: CASGLALGASGRVGGNNEQFF.

The chain has TRBV6-1 and TRBJ1-1, with 9 nucleotides matching TRBD1. Germline V gene lookup returns CDR1 MNHNS and CDR2 SASEGT. V shed 0 bases and J 14 bases; nucleotides not matched to a gene: 7. This CDR3 is 13 amino acids long. DNA of the CDR3: TGTGCCAGCAGTGAAGCGCTTCGGACAGGGGTCTTCTTT. This encodes CASSEALRTGVFF.

The gene calls are TRBV5-1 and TRBJ1-2; a weak D match, TRBD1 (6 bases). This CDR3 has 15 residues. From germline, CDR1 is SGHRS and CDR2 YFSETQ. Trimming removed 4 bases at V and 4 bases at J, with 17 bases between. CDR3 sequence: CASSPQSDRTYGYTF. The CDR3 DNA is TGCGCCAGCAGCCCCCAATCGGACAGAACCTATGGCTACACCTTC.